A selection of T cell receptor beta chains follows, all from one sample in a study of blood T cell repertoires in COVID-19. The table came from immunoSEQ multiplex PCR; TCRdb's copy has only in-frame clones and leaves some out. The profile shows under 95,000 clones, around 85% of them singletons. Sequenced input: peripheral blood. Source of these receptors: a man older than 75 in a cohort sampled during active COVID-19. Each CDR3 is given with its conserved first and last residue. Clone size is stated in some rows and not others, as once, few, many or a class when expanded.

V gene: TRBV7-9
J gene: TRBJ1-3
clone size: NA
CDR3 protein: CASSPAGNSPSGNTIYF

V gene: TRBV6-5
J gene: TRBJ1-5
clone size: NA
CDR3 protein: CASRTGGAKGQPQHF

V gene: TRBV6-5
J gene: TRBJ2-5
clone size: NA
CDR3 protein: CASSLSESQETQYF

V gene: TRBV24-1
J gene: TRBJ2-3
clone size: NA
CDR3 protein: CATSDSRTGYTDTQYF

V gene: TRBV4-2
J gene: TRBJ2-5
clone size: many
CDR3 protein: CASSQGSATSGGETQYF

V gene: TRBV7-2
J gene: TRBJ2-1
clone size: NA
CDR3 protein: CASSSRTGGFYNEQFF

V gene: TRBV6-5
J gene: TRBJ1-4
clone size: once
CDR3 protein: CASSYPGDEKLFF

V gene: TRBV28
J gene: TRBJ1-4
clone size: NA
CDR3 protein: CATDGGGRIEKLFF

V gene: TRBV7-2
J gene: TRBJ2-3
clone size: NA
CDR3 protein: CASSLAGGSTDTQYF

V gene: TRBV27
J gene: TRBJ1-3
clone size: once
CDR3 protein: CASSLGQGRGDSGNTIYF

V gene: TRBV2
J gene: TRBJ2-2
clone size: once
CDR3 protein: CASSQQGGTDTGELFF

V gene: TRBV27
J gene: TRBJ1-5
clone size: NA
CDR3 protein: CASSPYRVGQPQHF